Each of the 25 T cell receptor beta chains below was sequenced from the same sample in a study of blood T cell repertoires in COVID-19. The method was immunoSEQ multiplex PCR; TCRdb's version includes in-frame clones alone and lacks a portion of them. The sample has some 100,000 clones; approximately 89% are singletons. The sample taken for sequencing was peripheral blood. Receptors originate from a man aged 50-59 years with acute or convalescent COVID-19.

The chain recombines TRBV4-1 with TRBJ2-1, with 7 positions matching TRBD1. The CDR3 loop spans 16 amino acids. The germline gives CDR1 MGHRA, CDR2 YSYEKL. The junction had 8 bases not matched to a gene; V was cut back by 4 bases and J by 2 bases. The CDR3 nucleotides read TGCGCCAGCAGCCCGGGGACAGTCCTGGCCTACAATGAGCAGTTCTTC. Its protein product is CASSPGTVLAYNEQFF.

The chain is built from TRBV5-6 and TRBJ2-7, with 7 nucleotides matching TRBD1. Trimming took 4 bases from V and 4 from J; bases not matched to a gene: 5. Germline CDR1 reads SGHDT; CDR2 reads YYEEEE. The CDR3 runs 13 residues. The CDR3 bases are TGTGCCAGCAGCGGGACAGAACTTTACGAGCAGTACTTC. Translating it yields CASSGTELYEQYF.

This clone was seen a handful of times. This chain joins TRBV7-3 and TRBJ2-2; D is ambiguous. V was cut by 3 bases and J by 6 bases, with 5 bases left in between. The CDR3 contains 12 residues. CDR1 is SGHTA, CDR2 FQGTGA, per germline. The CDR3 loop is CASSFEAGELFF. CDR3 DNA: TGTGCCAGCAGCTTCGAGGCCGGGGAGCTGTTTTTT.

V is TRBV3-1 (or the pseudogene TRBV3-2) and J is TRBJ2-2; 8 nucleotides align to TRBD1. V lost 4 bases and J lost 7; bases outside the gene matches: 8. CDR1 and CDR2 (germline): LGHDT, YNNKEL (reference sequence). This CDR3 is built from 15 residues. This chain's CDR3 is CASSRRTGSGGELFF. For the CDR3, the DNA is TGTGCCAGCAGCCGCCGGACAGGGTCCGGCGGGGAGCTGTTTTTT.

CDR3 amino acids: CASIQDRYAPNQPQHF. The CDR3 DNA follows: TGTGCCAGTATCCAAGACAGGTACGCCCCCAATCAGCCCCAGCATTTT. V usage is TRBV19 and J usage is TRBJ1-5; TRBD1 might be the D (6 bases). The CDR3 is 16 residues long. The germline CDR1 and CDR2 sequences are LNHDA and SQIVND (reference sequence). V lost 7 bases, J lost 3 bases, and 19 bases lay in between.

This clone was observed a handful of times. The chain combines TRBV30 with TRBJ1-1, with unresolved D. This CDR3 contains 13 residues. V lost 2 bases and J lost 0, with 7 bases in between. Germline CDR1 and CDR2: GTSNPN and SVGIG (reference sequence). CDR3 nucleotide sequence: TGTGCCTGGAGTAAACAGTTGAACACTGAAGCTTTCTTT. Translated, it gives CAWSKQLNTEAFF. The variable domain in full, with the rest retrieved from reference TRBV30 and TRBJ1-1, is SQTIHQWPATLVQPVGSPLSLECTVEGTSNPNLYWYRQAAGRGLQLLFYSVGIGQISSEVPQNLSASRPQDRQFILSSKKLLLSDSGFYLCAWSKQLNTEAFFGQGTRLTVV.

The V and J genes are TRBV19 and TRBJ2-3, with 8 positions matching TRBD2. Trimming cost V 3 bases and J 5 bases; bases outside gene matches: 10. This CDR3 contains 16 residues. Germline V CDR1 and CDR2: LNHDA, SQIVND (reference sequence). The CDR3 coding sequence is TGTGCCAGTAGTATTGACTCCAGCGGGAGTCGAGATACGCAGTATTTT. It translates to CASSIDSSGSRDTQYF.

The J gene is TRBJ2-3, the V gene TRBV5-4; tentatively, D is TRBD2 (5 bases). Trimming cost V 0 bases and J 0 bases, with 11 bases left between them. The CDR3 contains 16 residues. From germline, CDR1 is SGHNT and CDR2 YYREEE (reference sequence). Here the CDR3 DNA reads TGTGCCAGCAGCTTGGGAGGGCCTCGGAGCACAGATACGCAGTATTTT. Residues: CASSLGGPRSTDTQYF.

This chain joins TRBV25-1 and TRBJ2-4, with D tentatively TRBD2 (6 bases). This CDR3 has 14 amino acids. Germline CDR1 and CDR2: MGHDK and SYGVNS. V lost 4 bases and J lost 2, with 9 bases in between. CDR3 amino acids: CASSGAGSKNIQYF. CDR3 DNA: TGTGCCAGCAGTGGCGCGGGATCCAAAAACATTCAGTACTTC.

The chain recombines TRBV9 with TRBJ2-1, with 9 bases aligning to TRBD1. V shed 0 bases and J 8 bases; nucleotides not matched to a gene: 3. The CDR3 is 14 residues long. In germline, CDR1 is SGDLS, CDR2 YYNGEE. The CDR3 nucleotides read TGTGCCAGCAGCGTAGGGACAGGGGCCGATGAGCAGTTCTTC. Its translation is CASSVGTGADEQFF.

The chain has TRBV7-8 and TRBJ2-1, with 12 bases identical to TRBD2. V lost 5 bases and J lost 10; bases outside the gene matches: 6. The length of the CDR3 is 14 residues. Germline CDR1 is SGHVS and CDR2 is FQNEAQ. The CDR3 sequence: CASSKTSGRREQFF. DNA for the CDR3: TGTGCCAGCAGCAAGACTAGCGGGAGAAGGGAGCAGTTCTTC. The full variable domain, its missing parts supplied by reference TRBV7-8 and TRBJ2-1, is GAGVSQSPRYKVAKRGQDVALRCDPISGHVSLFWYQQALGQGPEFLTYFQNEAQLDKSGLPSDRFFAERPEGSVSTLKIQRTQQEDSAVYLCASSKTSGRREQFFGPGTRLTVL.

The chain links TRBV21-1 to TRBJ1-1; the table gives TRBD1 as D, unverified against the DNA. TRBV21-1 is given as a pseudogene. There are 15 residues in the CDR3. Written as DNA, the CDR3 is TGTGCCAGCAGCAAAGTGGACAGCGAGAACACTGAAGCTTTCTTT. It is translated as CASSKVDSENTEAFF.

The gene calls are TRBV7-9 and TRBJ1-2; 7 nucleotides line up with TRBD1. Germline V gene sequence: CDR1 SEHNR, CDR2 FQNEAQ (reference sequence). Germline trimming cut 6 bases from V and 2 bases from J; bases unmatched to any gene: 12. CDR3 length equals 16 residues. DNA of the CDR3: TGTGCCAGCAGGCCCCCCGGAACAGGGGCGAACTATGGCTACACCTTC. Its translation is CASRPPGTGANYGYTF.

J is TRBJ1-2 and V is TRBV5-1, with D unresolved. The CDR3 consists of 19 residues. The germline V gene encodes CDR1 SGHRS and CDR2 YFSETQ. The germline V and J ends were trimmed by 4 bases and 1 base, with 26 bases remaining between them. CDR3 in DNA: TGCGCCAGCAGCGGAACTACCGCGCCGACTCTGACGAATAACTATGGCTACACCTTC. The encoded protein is CASSGTTAPTLTNNYGYTF.

The chain's CDR3 is CASSFGTTGTDTQYF. CDR3 DNA sequence: TGCGCCAGCAGCTTCGGGACAACCGGCACAGATACGCAGTATTTT. The chain recombines TRBV5-1 with TRBJ2-3, with a tentative D call TRBD1 (6 bases). Germline V gene lookup returns CDR1 SGHRS and CDR2 YFSETQ. This CDR3 is built from 15 residues. The V and J ends lost 2 bases and 1 base respectively, with 11 bases between them.

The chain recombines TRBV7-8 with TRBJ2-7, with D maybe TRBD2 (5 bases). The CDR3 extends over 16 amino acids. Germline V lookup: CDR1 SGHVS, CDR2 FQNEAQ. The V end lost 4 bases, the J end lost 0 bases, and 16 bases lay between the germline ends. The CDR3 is CASSWGRASGSYEQYF. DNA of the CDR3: TGTGCCAGCAGCTGGGGTCGGGCCAGCGGCTCCTACGAGCAGTACTTC.

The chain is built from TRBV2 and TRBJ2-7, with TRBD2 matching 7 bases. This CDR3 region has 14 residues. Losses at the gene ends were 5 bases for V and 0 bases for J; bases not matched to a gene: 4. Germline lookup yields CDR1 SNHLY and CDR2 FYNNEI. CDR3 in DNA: TGTGCCAGCAGTCTCGGGAGGAGCTCCTACGAGCAGTACTTC. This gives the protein CASSLGRSSYEQYF.

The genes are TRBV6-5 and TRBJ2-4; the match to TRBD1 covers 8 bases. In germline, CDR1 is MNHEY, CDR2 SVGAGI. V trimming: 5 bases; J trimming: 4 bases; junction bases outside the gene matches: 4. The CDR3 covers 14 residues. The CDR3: CASSPDRGKNIQYF. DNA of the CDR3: TGTGCCAGCAGTCCCGACAGGGGAAAAAACATTCAGTACTTC.

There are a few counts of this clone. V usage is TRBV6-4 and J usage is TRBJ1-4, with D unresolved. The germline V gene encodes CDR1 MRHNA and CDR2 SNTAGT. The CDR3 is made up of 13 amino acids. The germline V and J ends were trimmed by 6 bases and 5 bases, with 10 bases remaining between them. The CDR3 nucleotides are TGTGCCAGCAGGCACATCTGCAATGAAAAACTGTTTTTT. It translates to CASRHICNEKLFF.

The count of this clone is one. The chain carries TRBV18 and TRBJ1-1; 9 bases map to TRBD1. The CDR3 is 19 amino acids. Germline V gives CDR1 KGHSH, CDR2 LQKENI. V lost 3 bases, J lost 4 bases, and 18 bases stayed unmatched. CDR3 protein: CASSPIKLTGGGLATEAFF. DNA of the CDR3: TGTGCCAGCTCACCGATTAAACTGACAGGGGGAGGACTAGCCACTGAAGCTTTCTTT.

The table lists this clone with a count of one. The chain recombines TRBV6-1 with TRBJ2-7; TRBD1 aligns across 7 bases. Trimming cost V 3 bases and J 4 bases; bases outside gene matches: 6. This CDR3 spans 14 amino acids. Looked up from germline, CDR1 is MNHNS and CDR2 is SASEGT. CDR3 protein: CASSDGTVVYEQYF. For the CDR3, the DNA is TGTGCCAGCAGTGATGGGACAGTAGTTTACGAGCAGTACTTC.

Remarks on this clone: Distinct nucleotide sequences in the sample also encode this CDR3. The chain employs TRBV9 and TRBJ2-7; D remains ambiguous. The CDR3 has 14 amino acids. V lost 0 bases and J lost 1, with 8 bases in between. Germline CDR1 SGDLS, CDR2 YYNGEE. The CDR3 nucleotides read TGTGCCAGCAGCGTAGTTCCGAGTTCCTACGAGCAGTACTTC. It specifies CASSVVPSSYEQYF.

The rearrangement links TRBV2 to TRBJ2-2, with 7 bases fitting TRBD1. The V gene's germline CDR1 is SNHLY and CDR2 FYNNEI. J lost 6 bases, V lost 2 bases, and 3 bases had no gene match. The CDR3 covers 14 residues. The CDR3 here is CASSERGQSGELFF. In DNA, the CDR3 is TGTGCCAGCAGTGAAAGGGGGCAATCCGGGGAGCTGTTTTTT.

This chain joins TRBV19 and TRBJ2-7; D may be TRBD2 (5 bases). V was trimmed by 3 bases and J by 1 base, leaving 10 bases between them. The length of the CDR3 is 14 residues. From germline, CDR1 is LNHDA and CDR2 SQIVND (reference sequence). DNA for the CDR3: TGTGCCAGTAGTATGAGTCGCGGGTCCTACGAGCAGTACTTC. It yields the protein CASSMSRGSYEQYF.

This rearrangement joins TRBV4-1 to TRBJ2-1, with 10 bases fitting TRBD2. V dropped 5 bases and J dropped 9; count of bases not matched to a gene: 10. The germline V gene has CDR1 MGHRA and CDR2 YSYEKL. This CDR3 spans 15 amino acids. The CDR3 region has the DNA TGCGCCAGCAGCTTTCTAGCGGGAGTAGCGTCTGAGCAGTTCTTC. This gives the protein CASSFLAGVASEQFF.